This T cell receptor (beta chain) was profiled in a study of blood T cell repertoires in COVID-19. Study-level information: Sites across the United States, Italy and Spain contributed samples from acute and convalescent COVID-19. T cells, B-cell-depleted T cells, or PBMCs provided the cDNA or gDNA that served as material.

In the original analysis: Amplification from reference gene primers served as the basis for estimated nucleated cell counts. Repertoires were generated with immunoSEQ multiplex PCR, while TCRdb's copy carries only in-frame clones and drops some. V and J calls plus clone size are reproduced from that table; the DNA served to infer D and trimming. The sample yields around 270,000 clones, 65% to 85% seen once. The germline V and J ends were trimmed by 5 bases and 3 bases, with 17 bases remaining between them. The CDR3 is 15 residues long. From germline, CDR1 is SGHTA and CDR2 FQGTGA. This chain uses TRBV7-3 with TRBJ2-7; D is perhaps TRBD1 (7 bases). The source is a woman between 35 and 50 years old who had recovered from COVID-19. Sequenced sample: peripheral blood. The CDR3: CASSEQGDSYYEQYF. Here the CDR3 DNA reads TGTGCCAGCAGCGAGCAGGGGGACTCTTACTACGAGCAGTACTTC.